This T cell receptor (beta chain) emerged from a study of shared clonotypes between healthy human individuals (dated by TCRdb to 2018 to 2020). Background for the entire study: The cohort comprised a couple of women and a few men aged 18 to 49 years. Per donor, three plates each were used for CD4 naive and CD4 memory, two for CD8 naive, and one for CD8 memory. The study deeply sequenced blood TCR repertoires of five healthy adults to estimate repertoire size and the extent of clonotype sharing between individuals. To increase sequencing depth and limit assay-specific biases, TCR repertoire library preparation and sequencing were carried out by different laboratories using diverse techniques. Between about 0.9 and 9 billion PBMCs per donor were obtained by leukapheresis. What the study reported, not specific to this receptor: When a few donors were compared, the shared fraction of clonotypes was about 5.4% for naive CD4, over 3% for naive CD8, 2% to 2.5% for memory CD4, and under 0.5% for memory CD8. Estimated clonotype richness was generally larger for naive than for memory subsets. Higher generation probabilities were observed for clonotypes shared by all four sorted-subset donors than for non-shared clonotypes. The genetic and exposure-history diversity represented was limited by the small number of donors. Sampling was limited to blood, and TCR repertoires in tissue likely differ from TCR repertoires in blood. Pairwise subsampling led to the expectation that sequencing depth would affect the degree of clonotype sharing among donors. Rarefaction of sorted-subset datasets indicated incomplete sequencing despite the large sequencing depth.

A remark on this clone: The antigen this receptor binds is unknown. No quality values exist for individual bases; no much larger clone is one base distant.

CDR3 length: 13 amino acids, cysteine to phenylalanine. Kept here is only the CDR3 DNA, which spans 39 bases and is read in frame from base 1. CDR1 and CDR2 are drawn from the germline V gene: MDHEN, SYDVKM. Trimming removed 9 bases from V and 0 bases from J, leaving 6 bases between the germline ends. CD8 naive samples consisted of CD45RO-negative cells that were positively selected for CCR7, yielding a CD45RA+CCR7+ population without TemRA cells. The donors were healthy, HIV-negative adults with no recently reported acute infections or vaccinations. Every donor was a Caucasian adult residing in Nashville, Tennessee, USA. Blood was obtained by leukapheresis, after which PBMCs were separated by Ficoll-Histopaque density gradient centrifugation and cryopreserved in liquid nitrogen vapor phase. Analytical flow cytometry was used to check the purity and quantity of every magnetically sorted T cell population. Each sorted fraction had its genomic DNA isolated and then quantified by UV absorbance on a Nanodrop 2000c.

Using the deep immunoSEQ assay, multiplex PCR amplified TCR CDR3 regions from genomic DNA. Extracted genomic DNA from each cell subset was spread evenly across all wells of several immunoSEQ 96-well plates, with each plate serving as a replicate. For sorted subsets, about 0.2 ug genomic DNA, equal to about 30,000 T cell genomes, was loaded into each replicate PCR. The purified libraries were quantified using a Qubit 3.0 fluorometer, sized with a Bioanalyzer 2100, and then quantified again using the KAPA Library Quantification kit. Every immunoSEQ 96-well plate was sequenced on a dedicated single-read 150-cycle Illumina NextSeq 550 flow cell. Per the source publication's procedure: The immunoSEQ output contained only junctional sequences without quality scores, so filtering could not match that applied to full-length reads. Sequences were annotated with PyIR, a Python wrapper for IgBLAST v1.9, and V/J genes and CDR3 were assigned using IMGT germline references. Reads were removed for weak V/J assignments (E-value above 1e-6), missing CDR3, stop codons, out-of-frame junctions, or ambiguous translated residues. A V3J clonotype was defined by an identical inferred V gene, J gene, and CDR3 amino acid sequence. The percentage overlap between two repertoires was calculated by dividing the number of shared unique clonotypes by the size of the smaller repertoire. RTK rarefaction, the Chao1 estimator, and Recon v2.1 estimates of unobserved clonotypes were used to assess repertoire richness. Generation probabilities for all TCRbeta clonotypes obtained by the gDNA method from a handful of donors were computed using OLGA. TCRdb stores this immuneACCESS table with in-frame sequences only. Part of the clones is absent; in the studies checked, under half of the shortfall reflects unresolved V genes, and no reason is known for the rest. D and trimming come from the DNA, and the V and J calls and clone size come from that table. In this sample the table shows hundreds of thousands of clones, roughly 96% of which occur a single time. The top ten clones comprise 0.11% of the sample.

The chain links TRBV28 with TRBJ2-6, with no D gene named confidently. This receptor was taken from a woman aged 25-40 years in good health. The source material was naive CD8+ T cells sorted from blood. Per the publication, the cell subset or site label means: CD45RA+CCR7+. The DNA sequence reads TGTGCCAGTACGTTCTCTGGGGCCAACGTCCTGACTTTC. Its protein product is CASTFSGANVLTF. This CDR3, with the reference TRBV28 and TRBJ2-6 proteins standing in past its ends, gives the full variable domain DVKVTQSSRYLVKRTGEKVFLECVQDMDHENMFWYRQDPGLGLRLIYFSYDVKMKEKGDIPEGYSVSREKKERFSLILESASTNQTSMYLCASTFSGANVLTFGAGSRLTVL.